Each of the 17 T cell receptor beta chains below was sequenced from the same sample in a study of CD8+ T cells in alopecia areata. Sample treatment: oral pan-JAK inhibitor, 5-10 mg twice daily. Sequencing templates came from extracted RNA that was reverse transcribed into cDNA. Data came from immunoSEQ multiplex PCR; TCRdb stores just in-frame clones and leaves some out. Altogether some 110,000 clones are present, around 50% being singletons, with the ten largest covering 12%. This specimen was CD8+ T cells sorted from blood, taken at week 24, from a patient treated with tofacitinib. The source of these receptors is a human donor with alopecia areata.

The rearrangement joins TRBV27 to TRBJ1-6; D call uncertain. Germline V lookup: CDR1 MNHEY, CDR2 SMNVEV (reference sequence). The V end lost 5 bases, the J end lost 9 bases, and 8 bases lay between the germline ends. CDR3 length: 12 residues. The DNA for the CDR3 is TGTGCCAGCAGTCCCCGCGGTTCACCCCTCCACTTT. Amino acids: CASSPRGSPLHF.

This chain joins TRBV5-6 and TRBJ1-2; 7 bases align to TRBD1. The germline V gene encodes CDR1 SGHDT and CDR2 YYEEEE. V lost 6 bases, J lost 5 bases, and 13 bases stayed unmatched. There are 15 residues in the CDR3. The CDR3 DNA sequence: TGTGCCAGCAACCCGACAGGGCAGGGGCTTTATGGCTACACCTTC. Translating gives CASNPTGQGLYGYTF. The complete variable domain, with remaining parts taken from reference TRBV5-6 and TRBJ1-2, reads DAGVTQSPTHLIKTRGQQVTLRCSPKSGHDTVSWYQQALGQGPQFIFQYYEEEERQRGNFPDRFSGHQFPNYSSELNVNALLLGDSALYLCASNPTGQGLYGYTFGSGTRLTVV.

This clone has only a few counts. The chain has TRBV7-9 and TRBJ2-5, with no clear D. Deletions cut 0 bases from V and 1 base from J, with 12 bases between. This CDR3 is built from 16 residues. Germline CDR1 SEHNR, CDR2 FQNEAQ (reference sequence). CDR3 sequence (DNA): TGTGCCAGCAGCTTAGCGGTTTTGGTCAGCCAAGAGACCCAGTACTTC. This translates into CASSLAVLVSQETQYF.

The gene calls are TRBV4-2 and TRBJ1-1; a weak D match, TRBD1 (6 bases). Looked up from germline, CDR1 is LGHNA and CDR2 is YNFKEQ. V gave up 4 bases and J gave up 1 base, with 10 bases separating them. The CDR3 covers 14 residues. In DNA form, the CDR3 reads TGTGCCAGCAGCCCGACAGGCGCGAACACTGAAGCTTTCTTT. This sequence encodes CASSPTGANTEAFF.

This chain connects TRBV2 to TRBJ2-1, with D unclear. Germline-derived CDR1 and CDR2 are SNHLY and FYNNEI. The CDR3 sequence is 9 residues long. Trimming pared 8 bases from V and 9 bases from J, leaving 5 bases between. CDR3 residues: CASRPEQFF. The CDR3 nucleotides are TGTGCCAGCCGTCCTGAGCAGTTCTTC. The entire variable domain, with the rest obtained from reference TRBV2 and TRBJ2-1, is as follows: EPEVTQTPSHQVTQMGQEVILRCVPISNHLYFYWYRQILGQKVEFLVSFYNNEISEKSEIFDDQFSVERPDGSNFTLKIRSTKLEDSAMYFCASRPEQFFGPGTRLTVL.

This clone was found a few times. The V gene is TRBV7-8, the J gene TRBJ2-5; D uncertain. Per germline, CDR1 SGHVS and CDR2 FQNEAQ. V was cut by 2 bases and J by 1 base, with 8 bases left in between. The CDR3 totals 14 residues. CDR3: CASSLLRSQETQYF. In nucleotides, the CDR3 is TGTGCCAGCAGCTTACTTCGGAGCCAAGAGACCCAGTACTTC.

This chain joins TRBV15 and TRBJ2-5, with TRBD2 matching 8 bases. Looked up from germline, CDR1 is LNHNV and CDR2 is YYDKDF (reference sequence). The CDR3 runs to 14 residues. The J segment lost 5 bases and the V segment lost 8 bases, leaving 10 bases of the junction unmatched. The CDR3 bases are TGTGCCACCTCTAGCGGGTCTCGGGGTGAGACCCAGTACTTC. Translation gives CATSSGSRGETQYF.

The chain couples TRBV7-9 to TRBJ2-4; maybe TRBD2 (6 bases). This CDR3 comprises 15 residues. Germline CDR1 reads SEHNR; CDR2 reads FQNEAQ (reference sequence). The ends were cut back, 5 bases at V and 8 bases at J, with 19 bases in the middle. The CDR3 DNA reads TGTGCCAGCAGCAACTGGGACTCCCCCAGGGACATTCAGTACTTC. Residues: CASSNWDSPRDIQYF.

The chain employs TRBV10-3 and TRBJ2-1; unclear D gene. Germline CDR1 reads ENHRY; CDR2 reads SYGVKD. V dropped 0 bases and J dropped 9 bases, with 9 bases sitting between them. The CDR3 runs 13 residues. The CDR3 DNA reads as TGTGCCATCAGTGAGTCGAAGGGCGGTGAGCAGTTCTTC. Protein product: CAISESKGGEQFF.

This clone occurred a few times. Mismatch with germline at one junction end may stem from a read error. This sequence joins TRBV29-1 and TRBJ2-7; D gene unclear. The V gene's germline CDR1 is SQVTM and CDR2 ANQGSEA. The CDR3 consists of 12 residues. CDR3 protein: CSVEDQPYEQYF. In DNA, the CDR3 is TGCAGCGTCGAAGACCAGCCCTACGAGCAGTACTTC.

J is TRBJ1-2 and V is TRBV30; TRBD1 might be the D (5 bases). The germline V and J ends were trimmed by 3 bases and 1 base, with 15 bases remaining between them. The CDR3 is 15 amino acids. CDR1 is GTSNPN and CDR2 is SVGIG in the germline V gene (reference sequence). The CDR3 DNA sequence: TGTGCCTGGAGCGTCTGGGGGGGTGATAACTATGGCTACACCTTC. Its protein product is CAWSVWGGDNYGYTF.

The chain recombines TRBV7-2 with TRBJ2-7; possible D gene TRBD2, 5 bases. This CDR3 spans 14 amino acids. Trimming shortened V by 2 bases and J by 6 bases, and 14 bases separated the two germline ends. Germline V gene sequence: CDR1 SGHTA, CDR2 FQGNSA. The CDR3 nucleotides read TGTGCCAGCAGCTTAATAGTTGATGGAGGCGAGCAGTACTTC. It translates to CASSLIVDGGEQYF.

The chain uses TRBV6-6 and TRBJ2-7; D is perhaps TRBD1 (5 bases). Germline CDR1 is MNHNY and CDR2 is SVGAGI (reference sequence). The V end lost 7 bases, the J end lost 3 bases, and 10 bases lay between the germline ends. CDR3 length: 12 residues. CDR3 sequence reads: CASNNQGYEQYF. CDR3 nucleotides: TGTGCCAGCAACAATCAGGGCTACGAGCAGTACTTC.

For the CDR3, the DNA is TGTGCCAGCAGCTTGGATGGCGTGGGGGCGAATTCACCCCTCCACTTT. Residues: CASSLDGVGANSPLHF. This chain connects TRBV5-4 to TRBJ1-6; D may be TRBD1 (6 bases). CDR1 is SGHNT, CDR2 YYREEE, per germline (reference sequence). The V gene lost 0 bases and the J gene lost 7 bases, with 14 bases spanning the gap. The CDR3 spans 16 residues.

The genes are TRBV9 and TRBJ1-1; 7 positions agree with TRBD1. Germline CDR1 is SGDLS and CDR2 is YYNGEE. The CDR3 is 15 amino acids. After removal of 3 bases from V and 8 bases from J, the junction contained 13 bases not matched to a gene. In nucleotides, the CDR3 is TGTGCCAGCAGCGAAGGGACAGACAGTGGGAAGGAAGCTTTCTTT. The encoded protein is CASSEGTDSGKEAFF.

The chain links TRBV27 to TRBJ2-7; no clear D gene. Deletions cut 0 bases from V and 4 bases from J, with 7 bases between. The germline gives CDR1 MNHEY, CDR2 SMNVEV (reference sequence). CDR3 length: 13 residues. CDR3 sequence (DNA): TGTGCCAGCAGTTTATCTCCACAATACGAGCAGTACTTC. This codes for CASSLSPQYEQYF.

This clone came up a few times. This chain links TRBV4-1 with TRBJ2-3, with 8 bases lining up with TRBD2. This CDR3 is built from 17 residues. After removal of 0 bases from V and 4 bases from J, the junction contained 9 bases not matched to a gene. Looked up from germline, CDR1 is MGHRA and CDR2 is YSYEKL. In DNA form, the CDR3 reads TGCGCCAGCAGCCAAGATGGACGGGGGGGCTTTCCAGATACGCAGTATTTT. Translation gives CASSQDGRGGFPDTQYF.